Listed here are 13 T cell receptor beta chains from one sample, sequenced in a study of blood T cell repertoires in COVID-19. TCRdb's copy holds only in-frame clones and misses some; the assay was immunoSEQ multiplex PCR. The table has around 300,000 clones, around 82% seen once. The sample consisted of peripheral blood. The receptors derive from a woman aged 50 to 60 who had recovered from COVID-19.

The V and J genes are TRBV7-6 and TRBJ2-5, with TRBD2 identical over 13 bases. Germline CDR1 and CDR2: SGHVS and FNYEAQ. The CDR3 spans 15 residues. The ends lost 5 bases at V and 5 bases at J; junction bases unmatched: 5. The CDR3 spells CASSPKTSGGETQYF. For the CDR3, the DNA is TGTGCCAGCAGCCCGAAGACTAGCGGGGGGGAGACCCAGTACTTC.

This clone was recorded only once. The rearrangement uses TRBV27 and TRBJ2-5; a weak D match, TRBD2 (6 bases). The CDR3 is made up of 13 amino acids. Germline lookup yields CDR1 MNHEY and CDR2 SMNVEV (reference sequence). Trimming shortened V by 8 bases and J by 5 bases, and 15 bases separated the two germline ends. The CDR3 bases are TGTGCCAGCGGGGCCCGAGGGAGGGAGACCCAGTACTTC. This codes for CASGARGRETQYF.

The V and J genes are TRBV6-4 and TRBJ2-5; D is uncertain. The V gene's germline CDR1 is MRHNA and CDR2 SNTAGT. V was shortened by 2 bases and J by 2 bases, with 9 bases between the two germline ends. The CDR3 runs 14 residues. For the CDR3, the DNA is TGTGCCAGCAGTGACGCGGCCTTACAAGAGACCCAGTACTTC. Its protein product is CASSDAALQETQYF.

DNA of the CDR3: TGTGCCAGCAGTTTAAGTGGGGCCTCCGGGGAGCTGTTTTTT. It yields the protein CASSLSGASGELFF. The V call is TRBV27, the J call TRBJ2-2; D is perhaps TRBD1 (5 bases). The germline CDR1 and CDR2 sequences are MNHEY and SMNVEV (reference sequence). V was pared by 2 bases and J by 6 bases, with 10 bases between. The CDR3 spans 14 residues.

CDR3 nucleotides: TGCAGTGCACGGAGACAGAGGGCTTTCTTT. This sequence encodes CSARRQRAFF. The V and J genes are TRBV20-1 and TRBJ1-1; weak D call: TRBD1 (5 bases). This CDR3 contains 10 residues. Germline CDR1 reads DFQATT; CDR2 reads SNEGSKA (reference sequence). V was shortened by 6 bases and J by 11 bases, with 13 bases between the two germline ends.

The V call is TRBV21-1, the J call TRBJ1-2. TRBV21-1 has pseudogene status. This CDR3 region has 14 residues. CDR3 residues: CASSKEGLNYGYTF. The CDR3 DNA reads TGTGCCAGCAGCAAAGAGGGACTCAACTATGGCTACACCTTC.

V and J are TRBV19 and TRBJ2-6; D gene unclear. V was clipped by 10 bases and J by 3 bases, with 7 bases between them. Per germline, CDR1 LNHDA and CDR2 SQIVND (reference sequence). The CDR3 length is 12 residues. CDR3 loop: CATLSGANVLTF. The CDR3 bases are TGTGCCACCCTTAGTGGGGCCAACGTCCTGACTTTC.

The chain uses TRBV27 and TRBJ2-2; 7 bases match TRBD1. This CDR3 is built from 13 residues. V was pared by 7 bases and J by 6 bases, with 5 bases of the junction left unmatched. Per germline, CDR1 MNHEY and CDR2 SMNVEV (reference sequence). CDR3 sequence (DNA): TGTGCCAGCACTGAAGGGGGCTCCGGGGAGCTGTTTTTT. Protein sequence: CASTEGGSGELFF.

The chain has TRBV11-3 and TRBJ1-1; D is unresolved. The CDR3 is 17 residues long. Per germline, CDR1 SGHNT and CDR2 YENEEA. V gave up 5 bases and J gave up 0 bases, with 19 bases separating them. In DNA, the CDR3 is TGTGCCAGCAGCCCGTACACGACCCGTCGGGTGAACACTGAAGCTTTCTTT. Amino acids: CASSPYTTRRVNTEAFF.

The chain couples TRBV5-1 to TRBJ1-1, with 7 bases aligning to TRBD1. V dropped 1 base and J dropped 1; count of bases not matched to a gene: 4. This CDR3 contains 15 residues. The germline V gene has CDR1 SGHRS and CDR2 YFSETQ. The DNA of the CDR3 is TGCGCCAGCAGCTTGACAGGGGCAGGGAACACTGAAGCTTTCTTT. The encoded protein is CASSLTGAGNTEAFF.

The table lists this clone with a count of one. In nucleotides, the CDR3 is TGTGCCACCAGTGATAGGGGTTCCTACGAGCAGTACTTC. The encoded protein is CATSDRGSYEQYF. The chain has TRBV24-1 and TRBJ2-7; D possibly corresponds to TRBD1 (5 bases). The CDR3 is made up of 13 amino acids. V lost 3 bases and J 1 base, leaving 6 bases between the germline ends. CDR1 KGHDR and CDR2 SFDVKD come from the germline V gene.

This clone was found many times. The chain employs TRBV12-5 and TRBJ2-5, with TRBD2 matching over 11 bases. Germline V gives CDR1 LGHNT, CDR2 FRNRAP. The CDR3 has 15 amino acids. V lost 7 bases, J lost 4 bases, and 8 bases stayed unmatched. CDR3 amino acids: CASAVAGGKIETQYF. The CDR3 nucleotides are TGTGCTAGTGCCGTAGCGGGAGGGAAAATAGAGACCCAGTACTTC.

The chain is built from TRBV6-2 or TRBV6-3 and TRBJ1-2; 7 bases align to TRBD1. CDR3 length: 12 amino acids. V was clipped by 4 bases and J by 7 bases; unmatched bases: 3. Looked up from germline, CDR1 is MNHEY and CDR2 is SVGEGT. CDR3 loop: CASSSPGGGYTF. CDR3 nucleotides: TGTGCCAGCAGTTCACCAGGGGGTGGCTACACCTTC.